The 3 T cell receptor beta chains below come from one sample, sequenced in a study of T cell changes during pregnancy in multiple sclerosis. The assay was immunoSEQ multiplex PCR, and TCRdb's table has in-frame clones only and misses some. The sample has some 95,000 clones, approximately 92% seen once. Source: peripheral blood, taken in the first trimester of pregnancy. The receptors derive from a female donor with multiple sclerosis, enrolled in a pregnancy study.

The J gene is TRBJ2-7, the V gene TRBV7-8, with TRBD1 identical over 8 bases. The trim removed 1 base at V and 0 bases at J, leaving 2 bases unmatched. Germline CDR1 SGHVS, CDR2 FQNEAQ. The CDR3 is made up of 15 amino acids. Here the CDR3 reads CASSLGGTGSYEQYF. The CDR3 DNA reads TGTGCCAGCAGCTTAGGTGGGACAGGCTCCTACGAGCAGTACTTC.

This rearrangement joins TRBV11-2 to TRBJ2-1; tentative D call: TRBD1 (5 bases). Germline V gene data show CDR1 as SGHAT and CDR2 as FQNNGV. V lost 3 bases and J 7 bases, leaving 10 bases between the germline ends. This CDR3 contains 13 residues. The CDR3 sequence: CASSFGASNEQFF. The DNA of the CDR3 is TGTGCCAGCAGCTTTGGGGCTTCTAATGAGCAGTTCTTC.

The rearrangement uses TRBV7-9 and TRBJ1-2, with D uncertain. Trimming took 5 bases from V and 4 from J, leaving 14 bases between them. This CDR3 has 14 residues. Germline V CDR1 and CDR2: SEHNR, FQNEAQ (reference sequence). The CDR3 nucleotides read TGTGCCAGCAGCCAAATTACAGCAAGCTATGGCTACACCTTC. Its translation: CASSQITASYGYTF. Using reference TRBV7-9 and TRBJ1-2 for the parts outside the CDR3, the full variable domain is DTGVSQNPRHKITKRGQNVTFRCDPISEHNRLYWYRQTLGQGPEFLTYFQNEAQLEKSRLLSDRFSAERPKGSFSTLEIQRTEQGDSAMYLCASSQITASYGYTFGSGTRLTVV.